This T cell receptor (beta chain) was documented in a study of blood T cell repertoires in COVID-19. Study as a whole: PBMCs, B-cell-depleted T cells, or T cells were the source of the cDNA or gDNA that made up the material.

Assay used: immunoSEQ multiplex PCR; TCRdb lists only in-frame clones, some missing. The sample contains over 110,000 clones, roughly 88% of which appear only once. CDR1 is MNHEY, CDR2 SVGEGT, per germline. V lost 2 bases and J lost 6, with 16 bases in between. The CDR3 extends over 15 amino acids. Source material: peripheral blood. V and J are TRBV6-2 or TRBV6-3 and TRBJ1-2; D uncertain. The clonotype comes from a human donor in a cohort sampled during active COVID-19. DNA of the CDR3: TGTGCCAGCAGTTACCCCCCGGAAGGGAGGAATGGCTACACCTTC. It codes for CASSYPPEGRNGYTF.